This TCR beta chain was profiled in a study of T cells in Graves' hyperthyroidism and ophthalmopathy. From germline, CDR1 is MNHNS and CDR2 SASEGT. V was pared by 0 bases and J by 4 bases, with 12 bases between. The CDR3 consists of 15 residues. The TCR beta CDR3 regions underwent amplification using RNA transcripts as the source. Initially, a first-round RT-PCR of the TCR CDR3 employed the HTBI primer set. Each CDR3 protein is one row after TCRdb ran MiXCR on the multiplex PCR reads. Of 350,000 to 400,000 distinct CDR3 sequences listed, roughly 19% were seen once; the top ten hold 3.5% to 4%. This TCR came from a woman younger than 35 with Graves' hyperthyroidism. Sequenced sample: blood. This chain uses TRBV6-1 with TRBJ1-1; D might be TRBD1 (6 bases). The CDR3 spells CASSEAYRVGTEAFF. The DNA for the CDR3 is TGTGCCAGCAGTGAAGCCTACAGGGTAGGCACTGAAGCTTTCTTT.